This T cell receptor beta chain is from a study of T cells in pancreatic ductal adenocarcinoma. General observations from the study: Results skew toward the minority of patients with early-stage disease. No significant tumor-blood clonality difference; means were about 0.1 and 0.065. Unique clonotypes were around 8-fold more numerous in blood than in tumor.

Method: immunoSEQ multiplex PCR; TCRdb's copy keeps in-frame clones and lacks some. The table has 5,000 or so clones, roughly 90% seen once. No neoadjuvant therapy was given to the selected pancreatic ductal adenocarcinoma patients before their surgery. Points on this clone: The antigen remains undetermined.

The sequencing sample was made of pancreatic tumor tissue. The clonotype was recovered from a human donor with pancreatic ductal adenocarcinoma.

Written as DNA, the CDR3 is TGTGCCAGCAGTGACGGACGGGACAGGGGGGGCACTGAAGCTTTCTTT. Protein product: CASSDGRDRGGTEAFF. V and J are TRBV27 and TRBJ1-1; 11 nucleotides line up with TRBD1. With V trimmed by 5 bases and J by 4 bases, 9 bases remained unmatched. The CDR3 totals 16 residues. CDR1 MNHEY and CDR2 SMNVEV come from the germline V gene (reference sequence).